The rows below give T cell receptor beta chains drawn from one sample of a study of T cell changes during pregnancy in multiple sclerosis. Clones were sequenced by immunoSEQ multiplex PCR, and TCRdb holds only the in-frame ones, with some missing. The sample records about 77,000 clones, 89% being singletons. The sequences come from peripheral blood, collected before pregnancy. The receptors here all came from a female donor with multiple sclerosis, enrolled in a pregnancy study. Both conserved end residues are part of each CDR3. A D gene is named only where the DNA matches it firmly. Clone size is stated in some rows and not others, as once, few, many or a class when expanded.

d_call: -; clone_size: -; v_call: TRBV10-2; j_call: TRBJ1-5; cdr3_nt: TGCGCCAGCACTCCGGGGCAGGGGTCCTATCAGCCCCAGCATTTT; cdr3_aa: CASTPGQGSYQPQHF
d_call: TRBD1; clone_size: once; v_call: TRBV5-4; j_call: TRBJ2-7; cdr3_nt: TGTGCCAGCAGCTTGGGGGGACAGGGAGGCTACGAGCAGTACTTC; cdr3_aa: CASSLGGQGGYEQYF
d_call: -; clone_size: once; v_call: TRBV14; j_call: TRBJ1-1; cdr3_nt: TGTGCCAGCAGCCCGCTTAGGGGAAAGAGTGAAGCTTTCTTT; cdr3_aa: CASSPLRGKSEAFF
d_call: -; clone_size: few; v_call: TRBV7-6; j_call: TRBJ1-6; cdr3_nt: TGTGCCAGCAGCTTAGAAACTCGTTCACCCCTCCACTTT; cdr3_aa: CASSLETRSPLHF
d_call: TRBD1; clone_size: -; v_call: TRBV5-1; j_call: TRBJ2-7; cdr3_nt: TGCGCCAGCAGCTTAAACAGGGGGCCCTACGAGCAGTACTTC; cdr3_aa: CASSLNRGPYEQYF
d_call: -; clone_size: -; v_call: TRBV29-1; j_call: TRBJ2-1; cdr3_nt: TGCAGCGTTGACACAGGGGGGGATGAGCAGTTCTTC; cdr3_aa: CSVDTGGDEQFF
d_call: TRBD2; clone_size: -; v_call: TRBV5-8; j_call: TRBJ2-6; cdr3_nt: TGTGCCAGCAGCTTCCACAGGACTAGCTCTGGGGCCAACGTCCTGACTTTC; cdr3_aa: CASSFHRTSSGANVLTF
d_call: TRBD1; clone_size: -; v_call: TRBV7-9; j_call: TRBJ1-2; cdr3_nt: TGTGCCAGCAGCCCGCAGGGGGCTGGGGGCTACACCTTC; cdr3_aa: CASSPQGAGGYTF
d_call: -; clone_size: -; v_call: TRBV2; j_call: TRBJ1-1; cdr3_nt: TGTGCCAGCAGCCTCACCTACTATGACACTGAAGCTTTCTTT; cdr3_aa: CASSLTYYDTEAFF
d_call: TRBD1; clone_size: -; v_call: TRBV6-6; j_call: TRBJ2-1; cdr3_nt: TGTGCCAGCGGCTCTACAGGGGGTATTGTCAATGAGCAGTTCTTC; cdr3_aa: CASGSTGGIVNEQFF
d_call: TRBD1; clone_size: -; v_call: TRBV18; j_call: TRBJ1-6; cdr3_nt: TGTGCCAGCTCACCCCGGCCGCCACAGGGGTTCAATTCACCCCTCCACTTT; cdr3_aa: CASSPRPPQGFNSPLHF
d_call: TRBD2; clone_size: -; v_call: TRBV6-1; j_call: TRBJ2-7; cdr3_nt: TGTGCCAGCAGTGAAGGGACTAGTTCCCACGAGCAGTACTTC; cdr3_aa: CASSEGTSSHEQYF
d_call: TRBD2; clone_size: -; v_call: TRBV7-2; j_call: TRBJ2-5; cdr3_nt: TGTGCCAGCAGCTTCGGCAGCGGGGGGGAGACCCAGTACTTC; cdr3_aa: CASSFGSGGETQYF
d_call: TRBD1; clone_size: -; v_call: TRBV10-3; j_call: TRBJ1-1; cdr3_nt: TGTGCCATCAGTGAGTTGAGGGGGGTGCACAGGGGCACTGAAGCTTTCTTT; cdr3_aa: CAISELRGVHRGTEAFF
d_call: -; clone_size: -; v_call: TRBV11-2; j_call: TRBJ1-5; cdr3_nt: TGTGCCAGCAGCTTGGGATGGGGCGGTCCGGGAGCCCAGCATTTT; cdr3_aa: CASSLGWGGPGAQHF
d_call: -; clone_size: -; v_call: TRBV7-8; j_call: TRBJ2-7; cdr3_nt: TGTGCCAGCAGCCCCATCCGAGGGTGGGACTCCTACGAGCAGTACTTC; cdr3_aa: CASSPIRGWDSYEQYF
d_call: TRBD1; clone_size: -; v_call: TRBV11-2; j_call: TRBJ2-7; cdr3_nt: TGTGCCAGCAGCCAAATGGACAGGGCTTATCACGAGCAGTACTTC; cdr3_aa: CASSQMDRAYHEQYF
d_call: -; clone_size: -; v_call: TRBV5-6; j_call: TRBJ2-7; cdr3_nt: TGTGCCAGCAGCGTTCGACGCCTCTTGGGCGTTTACGAGCAGTACTTC; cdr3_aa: CASSVRRLLGVYEQYF
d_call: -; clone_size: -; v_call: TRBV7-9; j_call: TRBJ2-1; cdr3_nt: TGTGCCAGCAGACGAACTGACTACGACAATGAGCAGTTCTTC; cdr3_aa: CASRRTDYDNEQFF
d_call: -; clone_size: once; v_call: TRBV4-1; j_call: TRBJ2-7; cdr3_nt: TGCGCCAGCAGCCAGAGGGCCTCTGACTACGAGCAGTACTTC; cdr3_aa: CASSQRASDYEQYF
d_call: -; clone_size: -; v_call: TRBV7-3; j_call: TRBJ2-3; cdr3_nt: TGTGCCAGCTCCCCCACGCGGGGCCTACCACACACAGATACGCAGTATTTT; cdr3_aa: CASSPTRGLPHTDTQYF
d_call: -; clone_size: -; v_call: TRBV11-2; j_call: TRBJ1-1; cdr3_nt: TGTGCCAGCAGCCCCCTGACGGGAGGTTACACTGAAGCTTTCTTT; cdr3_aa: CASSPLTGGYTEAFF
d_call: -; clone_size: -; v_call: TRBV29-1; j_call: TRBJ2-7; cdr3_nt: TGCAGCGTTGGGGGGCCCCCCTACGAGCAGTACTTC; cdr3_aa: CSVGGPPYEQYF
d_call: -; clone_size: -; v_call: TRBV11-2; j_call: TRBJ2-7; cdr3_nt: TGTGCCAGCAGCTTAGCGCTATCCTACGAGCAGTACTTC; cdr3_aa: CASSLALSYEQYF
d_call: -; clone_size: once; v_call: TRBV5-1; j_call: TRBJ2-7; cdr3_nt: TGCGCCAGCAGCTTGGAACTAGCTCACTACGAGCAGTACTTC; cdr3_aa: CASSLELAHYEQYF
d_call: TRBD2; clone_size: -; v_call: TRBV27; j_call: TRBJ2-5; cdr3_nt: TGTGCCAGCAGCCCATATAGCGGGGGAGCGCAGGGGACCCAGTACTTC; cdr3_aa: CASSPYSGGAQGTQYF
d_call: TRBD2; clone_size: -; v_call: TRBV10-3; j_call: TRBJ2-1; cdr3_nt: TGTGCCATCAGGGCTAGCGGGGGGCTTTACAATGAGCAGTTCTTC; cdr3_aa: CAIRASGGLYNEQFF
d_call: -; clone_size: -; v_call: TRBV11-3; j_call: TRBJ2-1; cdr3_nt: TGTGCCAGCAGCTTCAGCAGCCTAGGAGAGCAGTTCTTC; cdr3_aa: CASSFSSLGEQFF
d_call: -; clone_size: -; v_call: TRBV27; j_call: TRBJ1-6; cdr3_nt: TGTGCCAGCAGTTTTGGGAGGGTTAGATCCTATAATTCACCCCTCCACTTT; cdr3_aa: CASSFGRVRSYNSPLHF
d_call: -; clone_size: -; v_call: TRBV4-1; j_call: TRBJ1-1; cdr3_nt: TGCGCCAGCAGCCAACCCTTCCTCCGAGGGAACACTGAAGCTTTCTTT; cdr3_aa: CASSQPFLRGNTEAFF
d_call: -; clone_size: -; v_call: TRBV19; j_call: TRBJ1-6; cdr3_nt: TGTGCCAGTAAGGCCAGGGACTATAATTCACCCCTCCACTTT; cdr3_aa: CASKARDYNSPLHF
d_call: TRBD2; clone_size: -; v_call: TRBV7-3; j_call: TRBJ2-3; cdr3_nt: TGTGCCAGCAGCTCCGGCGGGGGAGGGCAGTATTTT; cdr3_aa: CASSSGGGGQYF
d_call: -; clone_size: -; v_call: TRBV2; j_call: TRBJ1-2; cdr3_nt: TGTGCCGGGGGGGCAGAACGGTACACCTTC; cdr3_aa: CAGGAERYTF
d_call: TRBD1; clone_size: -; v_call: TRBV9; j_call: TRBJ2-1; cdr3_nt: TGTGCCAGCAGCGCCGACGCCGGGACAGTCTACAATGAGCAGTTCTTC; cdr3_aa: CASSADAGTVYNEQFF
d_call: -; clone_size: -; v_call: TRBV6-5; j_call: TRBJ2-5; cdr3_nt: TGTGCCAGTAGACGAGGGGGGGCAACGGAGACCCAGTACTTC; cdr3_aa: CASRRGGATETQYF
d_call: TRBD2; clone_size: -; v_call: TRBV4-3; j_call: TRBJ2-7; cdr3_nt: TGCGCCAGCAGCCAAGAATATGCTAGCGGGGGGCGTCAGTACTTC; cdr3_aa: CASSQEYASGGRQYF
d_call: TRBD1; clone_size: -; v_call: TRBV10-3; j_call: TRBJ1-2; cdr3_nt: TGTGCCATCAGTGGCGTAACAGGGGGCGTGGATGGCTACACCTTC; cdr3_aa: CAISGVTGGVDGYTF
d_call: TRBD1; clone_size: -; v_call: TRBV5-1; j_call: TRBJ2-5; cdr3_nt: TGCGCCAGCAGCACCGGGACAGCACAAGAGACCCAGTACTTC; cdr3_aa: CASSTGTAQETQYF
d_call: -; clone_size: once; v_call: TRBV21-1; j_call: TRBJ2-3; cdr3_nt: TGTGCCAGCAGCAAATTGGCTAGCGGGGGCCCCGCCTGCACAGATACGCAGTATTTT; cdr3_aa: CASSKLASGGPACTDTQYF
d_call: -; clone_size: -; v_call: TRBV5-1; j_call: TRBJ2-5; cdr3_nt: TGCGCCAGCAGCTTGGCGGGGGGCGCCTTACCAGAGACCCAGTACTTC; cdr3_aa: CASSLAGGALPETQYF
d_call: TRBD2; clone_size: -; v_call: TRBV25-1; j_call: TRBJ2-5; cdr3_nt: TGTGCCAGCAGTGAAAGGCGGGGGGCAGAGACCCAGTACTTC; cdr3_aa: CASSERRGAETQYF
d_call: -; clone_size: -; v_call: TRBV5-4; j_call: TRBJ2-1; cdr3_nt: TGTGCCAGCAGCTTATCGAGCTCCTACAATGAGCAGTTCTTC; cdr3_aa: CASSLSSSYNEQFF
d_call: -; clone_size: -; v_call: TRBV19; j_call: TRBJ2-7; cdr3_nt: TGTGCCAGTAGCCTGGACAGCTCCTACGAGCAGTACTTC; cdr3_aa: CASSLDSSYEQYF
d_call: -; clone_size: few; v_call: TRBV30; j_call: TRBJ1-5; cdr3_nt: TGTGCCTGGAGGGGGAAGGGGTCTGGGCAGCCCCAGCATTTT; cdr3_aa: CAWRGKGSGQPQHF
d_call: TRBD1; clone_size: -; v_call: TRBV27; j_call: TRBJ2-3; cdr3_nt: TGTGCCAGCAGTTTATCCCCCGACTCAGGGGGCCCAGATACGCAGTATTTT; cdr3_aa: CASSLSPDSGGPDTQYF
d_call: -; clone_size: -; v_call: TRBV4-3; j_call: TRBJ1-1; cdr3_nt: TGCGCCAGCAGCCAGGGAGGGGGTAACACTGAAGCTTTCTTT; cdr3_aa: CASSQGGGNTEAFF